Sequencing of this T cell receptor (beta chain) was carried out in a study of T cell changes during pregnancy in multiple sclerosis. This CDR3 region has 12 residues. Germline CDR1 is LNHDA and CDR2 is SQIVND (reference sequence). V gave up 6 bases and J gave up 10 bases, with 13 bases separating them. This clone is a singleton in its sample. Generated by immunoSEQ multiplex PCR, the TCRdb table keeps only in-frame clones and is missing some. The profile shows roughly 76,000 clones, roughly 91% of them singletons. The sample was CD4+ T cells from peripheral blood mononuclear cells, taken after pregnancy. V and J are TRBV19 and TRBJ1-5; D gene ambiguous. The sequence derives from a female donor with multiple sclerosis, enrolled in a pregnancy study. In DNA form, the CDR3 reads TGTGCCAGTAGCAACAGCCTTGCTCCCCAGCATTTT. Amino acids: CASSNSLAPQHF.